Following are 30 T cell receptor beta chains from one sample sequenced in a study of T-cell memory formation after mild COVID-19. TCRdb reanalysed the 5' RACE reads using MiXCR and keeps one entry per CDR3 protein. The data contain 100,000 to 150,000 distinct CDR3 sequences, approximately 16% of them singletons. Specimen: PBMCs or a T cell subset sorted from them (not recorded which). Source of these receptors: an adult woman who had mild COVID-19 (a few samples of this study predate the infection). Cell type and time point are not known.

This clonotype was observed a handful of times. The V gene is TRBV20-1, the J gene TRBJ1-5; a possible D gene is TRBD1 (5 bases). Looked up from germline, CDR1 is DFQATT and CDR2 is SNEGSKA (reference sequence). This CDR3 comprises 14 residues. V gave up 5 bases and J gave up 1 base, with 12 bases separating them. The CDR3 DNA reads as TGCAGTGCTGGCGCGGGGGAAAGCAATCAGCCCCAGCATTTT. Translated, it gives CSAGAGESNQPQHF.

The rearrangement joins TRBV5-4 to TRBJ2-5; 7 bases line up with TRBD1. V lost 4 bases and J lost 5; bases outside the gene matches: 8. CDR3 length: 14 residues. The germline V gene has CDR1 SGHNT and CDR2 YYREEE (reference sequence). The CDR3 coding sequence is TGTGCCAGCAGCCGTGGGACAGAGCAGGAGACCCAGTACTTC. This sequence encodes CASSRGTEQETQYF.

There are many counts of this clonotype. In DNA form, the CDR3 reads TGTGCCAGCAGCTTTAGTTCCTACAATGAGCAGTTCTTC. It codes for CASSFSSYNEQFF. The chain is built from TRBV7-2 and TRBJ2-1, with D uncertain. The V gene lost 3 bases and the J gene lost 1 base, with 4 bases spanning the gap. This CDR3 contains 13 residues. Germline V lookup: CDR1 SGHTA, CDR2 FQGNSA.

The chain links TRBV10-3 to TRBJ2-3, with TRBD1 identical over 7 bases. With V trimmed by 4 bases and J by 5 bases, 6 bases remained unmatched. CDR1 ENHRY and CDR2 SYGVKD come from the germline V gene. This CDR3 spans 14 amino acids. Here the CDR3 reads CAISGQGVGDTQYF. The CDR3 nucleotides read TGTGCCATCAGTGGACAGGGAGTAGGAGATACGCAGTATTTT.

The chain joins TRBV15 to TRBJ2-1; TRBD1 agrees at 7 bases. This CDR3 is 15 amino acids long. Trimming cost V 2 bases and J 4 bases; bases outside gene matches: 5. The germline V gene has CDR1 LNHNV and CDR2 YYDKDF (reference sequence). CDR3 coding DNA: TGTGCCACCAGCAGATCCCGGACAGGTTACAATGAGCAGTTCTTC. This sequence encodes CATSRSRTGYNEQFF.

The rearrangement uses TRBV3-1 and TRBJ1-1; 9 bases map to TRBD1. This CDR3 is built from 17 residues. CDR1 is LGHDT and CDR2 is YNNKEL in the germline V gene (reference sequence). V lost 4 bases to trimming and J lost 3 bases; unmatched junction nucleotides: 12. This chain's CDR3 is CASSLETGGNGDTEAFF. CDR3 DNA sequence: TGTGCCAGCAGCCTTGAGACAGGGGGTAACGGAGACACTGAAGCTTTCTTT.

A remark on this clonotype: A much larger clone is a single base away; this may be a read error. The CDR3 region has the DNA TGTGCCAGCAGTTTAGCTTGGTTCGGTCTTCATGGCGGCACAGATACGCAGTATTTT. Its protein product is CASSLAWFGLHGGTDTQYF. The rearrangement links TRBV12-3 or TRBV12-4 to TRBJ2-3; D is unclear. V gave up 0 bases and J gave up 1 base, with 20 bases separating them. The CDR3 has 19 amino acids.

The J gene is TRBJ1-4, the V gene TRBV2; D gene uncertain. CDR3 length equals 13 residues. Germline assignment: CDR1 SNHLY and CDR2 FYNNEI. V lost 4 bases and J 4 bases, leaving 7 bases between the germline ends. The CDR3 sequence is CASSGDLNEKLFF. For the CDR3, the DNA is TGTGCCAGCAGTGGAGACCTTAATGAAAAACTGTTTTTT.

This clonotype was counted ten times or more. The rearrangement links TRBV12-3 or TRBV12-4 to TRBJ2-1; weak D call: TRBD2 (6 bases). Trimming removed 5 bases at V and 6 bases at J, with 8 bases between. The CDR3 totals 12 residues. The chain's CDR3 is CASSRDSNEQFF. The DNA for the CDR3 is TGTGCCAGCAGTAGGGACTCCAATGAGCAGTTCTTC.

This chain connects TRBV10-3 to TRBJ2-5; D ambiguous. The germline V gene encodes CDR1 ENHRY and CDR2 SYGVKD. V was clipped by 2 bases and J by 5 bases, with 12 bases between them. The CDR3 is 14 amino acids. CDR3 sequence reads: CAISEGAGGETQYF. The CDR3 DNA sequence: TGTGCCATCAGTGAGGGTGCTGGTGGGGAGACCCAGTACTTC.

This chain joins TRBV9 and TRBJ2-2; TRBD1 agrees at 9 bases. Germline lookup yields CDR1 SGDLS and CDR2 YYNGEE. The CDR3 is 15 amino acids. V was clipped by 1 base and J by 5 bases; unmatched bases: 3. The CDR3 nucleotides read TGTGCCAGCAGCGTAAACGGACAGGGGACCGGGGAGCTGTTTTTT. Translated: CASSVNGQGTGELFF.

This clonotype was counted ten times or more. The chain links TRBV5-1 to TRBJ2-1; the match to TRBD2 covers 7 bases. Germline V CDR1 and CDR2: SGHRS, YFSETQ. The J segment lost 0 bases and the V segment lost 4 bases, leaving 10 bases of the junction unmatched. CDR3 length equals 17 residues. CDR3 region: CASSGGGGPASYNEQFF. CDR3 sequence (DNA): TGCGCCAGCAGCGGGGGGGGAGGACCCGCCTCCTACAATGAGCAGTTCTTC.

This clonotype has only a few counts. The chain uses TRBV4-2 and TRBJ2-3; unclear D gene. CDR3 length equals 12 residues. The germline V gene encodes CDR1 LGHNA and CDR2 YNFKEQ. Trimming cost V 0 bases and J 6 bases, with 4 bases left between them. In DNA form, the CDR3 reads TGTGCCAGCAGCCAAGAAACCGATACGCAGTATTTT. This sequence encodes CASSQETDTQYF.

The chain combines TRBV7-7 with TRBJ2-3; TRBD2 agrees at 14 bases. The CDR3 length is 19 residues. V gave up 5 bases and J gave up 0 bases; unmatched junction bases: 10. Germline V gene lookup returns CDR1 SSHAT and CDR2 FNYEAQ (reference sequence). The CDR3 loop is CASSRGTSGGPTSTDTQYF. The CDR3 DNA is TGTGCCAGCAGCAGAGGGACTAGCGGGGGCCCAACTAGCACAGATACGCAGTATTTT.

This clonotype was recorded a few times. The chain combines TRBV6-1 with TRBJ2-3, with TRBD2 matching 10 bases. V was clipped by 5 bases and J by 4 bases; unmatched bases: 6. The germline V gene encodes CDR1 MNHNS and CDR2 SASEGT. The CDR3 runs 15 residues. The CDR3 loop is CASSSSGSRADTQYF. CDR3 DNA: TGTGCCAGCAGTTCTAGCGGGAGTAGGGCAGATACGCAGTATTTT.

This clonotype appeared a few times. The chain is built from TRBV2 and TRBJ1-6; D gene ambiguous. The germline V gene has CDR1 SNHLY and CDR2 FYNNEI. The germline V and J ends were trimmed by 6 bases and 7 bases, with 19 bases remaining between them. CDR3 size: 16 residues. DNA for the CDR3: TGTGCCAGCAGCGCAAGCAGCACCCGCCGGAATTCACCCCTCCACTTT. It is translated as CASSASSTRRNSPLHF. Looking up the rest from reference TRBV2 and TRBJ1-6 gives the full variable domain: EPEVTQTPSHQVTQMGQEVILRCVPISNHLYFYWYRQILGQKVEFLVSFYNNEISEKSEIFDDQFSVERPDGSNFTLKIRSTKLEDSAMYFCASSASSTRRNSPLHFGNGTRLTVT.

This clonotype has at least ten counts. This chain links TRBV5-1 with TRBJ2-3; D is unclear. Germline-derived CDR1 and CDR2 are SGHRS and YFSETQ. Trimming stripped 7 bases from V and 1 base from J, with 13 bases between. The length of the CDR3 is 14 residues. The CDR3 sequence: CASYVLPGTDTQYF. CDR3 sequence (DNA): TGCGCCAGCTACGTCTTGCCCGGCACAGATACGCAGTATTTT.

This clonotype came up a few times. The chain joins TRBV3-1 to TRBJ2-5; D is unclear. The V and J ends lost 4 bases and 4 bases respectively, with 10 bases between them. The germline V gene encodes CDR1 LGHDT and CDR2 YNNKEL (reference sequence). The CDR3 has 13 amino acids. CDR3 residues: CASSRGWGETQYF. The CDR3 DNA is TGTGCCAGCAGCCGGGGATGGGGAGAGACCCAGTACTTC.

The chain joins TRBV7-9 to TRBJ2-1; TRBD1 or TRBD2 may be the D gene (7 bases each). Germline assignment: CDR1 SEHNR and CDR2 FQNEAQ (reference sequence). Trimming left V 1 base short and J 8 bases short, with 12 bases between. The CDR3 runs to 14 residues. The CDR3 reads CASSLGAGGDEQFF. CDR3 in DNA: TGTGCCAGCAGCTTAGGGGCAGGGGGGGATGAGCAGTTCTTC.

The DNA of the CDR3 is TGTGCCAGCAGTCTTTTCACACACGAGCAGTACTTC. Translation gives CASSLFTHEQYF. The chain carries TRBV12-3 or TRBV12-4 and TRBJ2-7; D not resolved. Trimming shortened V by 5 bases and J by 5 bases, and 10 bases separated the two germline ends. The CDR3 consists of 12 residues.

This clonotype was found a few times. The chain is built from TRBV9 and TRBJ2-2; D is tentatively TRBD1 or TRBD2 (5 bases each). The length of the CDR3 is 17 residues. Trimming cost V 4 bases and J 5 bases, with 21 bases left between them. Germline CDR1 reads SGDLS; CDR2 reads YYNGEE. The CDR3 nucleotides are TGTGCCAGCAGCTTAGATTCCGGGACGGCTTTTACCGGGGAGCTGTTTTTT. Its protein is CASSLDSGTAFTGELFF. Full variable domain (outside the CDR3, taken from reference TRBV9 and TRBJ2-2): DSGVTQTPKHLITATGQRVTLRCSPRSGDLSVYWYQQSLDQGLQFLIQYYNGEERAKGNILERFSAQQFPDLHSELNLSSLELGDSALYFCASSLDSGTAFTGELFFGEGSRLTVL.

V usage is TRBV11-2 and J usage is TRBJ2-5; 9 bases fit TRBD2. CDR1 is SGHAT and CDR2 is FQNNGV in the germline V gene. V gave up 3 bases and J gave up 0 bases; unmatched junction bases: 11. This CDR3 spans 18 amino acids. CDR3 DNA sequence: TGTGCCAGCAGCTTGCTGACTAGTGGCGGGAGGGACCAAGAGACCCAGTACTTC. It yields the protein CASSLLTSGGRDQETQYF.

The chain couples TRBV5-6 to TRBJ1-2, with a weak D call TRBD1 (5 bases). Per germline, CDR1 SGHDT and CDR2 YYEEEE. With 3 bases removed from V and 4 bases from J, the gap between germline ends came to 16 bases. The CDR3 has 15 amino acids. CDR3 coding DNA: TGTGCCAGCAGCTCGCGGGGCCGGCTCCCCTATGGCTACACCTTC. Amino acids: CASSSRGRLPYGYTF. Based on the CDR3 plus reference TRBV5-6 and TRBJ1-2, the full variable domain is DAGVTQSPTHLIKTRGQQVTLRCSPKSGHDTVSWYQQALGQGPQFIFQYYEEEERQRGNFPDRFSGHQFPNYSSELNVNALLLGDSALYLCASSSRGRLPYGYTFGSGTRLTVV.

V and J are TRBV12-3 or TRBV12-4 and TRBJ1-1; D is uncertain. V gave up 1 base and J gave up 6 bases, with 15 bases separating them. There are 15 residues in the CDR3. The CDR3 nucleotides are TGTGCCAGCAGTTTAGGACCTGGGAGGGCCCCTGAAGCTTTCTTT. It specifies CASSLGPGRAPEAFF.

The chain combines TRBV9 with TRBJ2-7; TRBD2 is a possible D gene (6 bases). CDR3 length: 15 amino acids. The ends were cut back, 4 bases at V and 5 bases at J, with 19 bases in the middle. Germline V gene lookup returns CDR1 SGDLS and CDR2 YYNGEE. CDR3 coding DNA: TGTGCCAGCAGCCCTGATGGGGGGAGGATCAACGAGCAGTACTTC. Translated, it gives CASSPDGGRINEQYF.

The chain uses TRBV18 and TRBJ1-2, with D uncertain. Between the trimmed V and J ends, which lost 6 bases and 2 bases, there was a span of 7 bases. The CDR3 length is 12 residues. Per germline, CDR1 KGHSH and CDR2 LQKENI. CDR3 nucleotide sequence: TGTGCCAGCTCGGCCCCGAACTATGGCTACACCTTC. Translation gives CASSAPNYGYTF.

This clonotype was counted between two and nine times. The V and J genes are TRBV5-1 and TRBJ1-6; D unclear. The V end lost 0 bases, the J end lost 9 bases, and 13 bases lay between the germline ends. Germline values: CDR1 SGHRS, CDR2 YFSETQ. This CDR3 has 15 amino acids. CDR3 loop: CASSLADYAGSPLHF. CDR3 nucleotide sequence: TGCGCCAGCAGCTTGGCCGATTATGCAGGTTCACCCCTCCACTTT.

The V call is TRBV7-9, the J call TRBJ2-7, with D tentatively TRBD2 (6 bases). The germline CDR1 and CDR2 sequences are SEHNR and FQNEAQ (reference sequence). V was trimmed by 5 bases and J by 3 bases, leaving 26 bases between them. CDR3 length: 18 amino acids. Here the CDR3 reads CASSLRPSSLALSYEQYF. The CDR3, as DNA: TGTGCCAGCAGCCTCCGTCCTTCCTCGCTAGCGTTAAGCTACGAGCAGTACTTC.

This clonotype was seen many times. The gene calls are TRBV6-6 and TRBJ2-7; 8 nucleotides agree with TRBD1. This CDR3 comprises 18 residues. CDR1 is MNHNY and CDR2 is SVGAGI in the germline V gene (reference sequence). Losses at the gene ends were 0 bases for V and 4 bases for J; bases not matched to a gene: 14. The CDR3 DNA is TGTGCCAGCAGTTACTCAGGGAACAGGGGGGCGAAGGTATACGAGCAGTACTTC. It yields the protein CASSYSGNRGAKVYEQYF.

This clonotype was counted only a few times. CDR3 in DNA: TGCAGCGTGTCGGGACAGTCATTAGCCAAAAACATTCAGTACTTC. It codes for CSVSGQSLAKNIQYF. The chain carries TRBV29-1 and TRBJ2-4, with TRBD1 identical over 7 bases. The germline gives CDR1 SQVTM, CDR2 ANQGSEA. This CDR3 has 15 amino acids. The V and J ends lost 6 bases and 0 bases, in that order; junction bases with no gene match: 8.